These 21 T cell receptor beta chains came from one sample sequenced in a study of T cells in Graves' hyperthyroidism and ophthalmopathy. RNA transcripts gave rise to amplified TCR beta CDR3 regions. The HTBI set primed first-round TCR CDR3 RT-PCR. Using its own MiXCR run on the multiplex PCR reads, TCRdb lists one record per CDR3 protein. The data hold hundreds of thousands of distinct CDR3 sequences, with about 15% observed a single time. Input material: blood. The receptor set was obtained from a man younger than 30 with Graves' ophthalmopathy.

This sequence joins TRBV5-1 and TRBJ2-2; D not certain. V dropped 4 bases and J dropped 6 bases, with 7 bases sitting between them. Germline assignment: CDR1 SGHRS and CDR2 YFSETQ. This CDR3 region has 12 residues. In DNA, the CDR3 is TGCGCCAGCAGCCGCCTATCCGGGGAGCTGTTTTTT. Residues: CASSRLSGELFF. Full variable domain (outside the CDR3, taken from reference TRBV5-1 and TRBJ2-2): KAGVTQTPRYLIKTRGQQVTLSCSPISGHRSVSWYQQTPGQGLQFLFEYFSETQRNKGNFPGRFSGRQFSNSRSEMNVSTLELGDSALYLCASSRLSGELFFGEGSRLTVL.

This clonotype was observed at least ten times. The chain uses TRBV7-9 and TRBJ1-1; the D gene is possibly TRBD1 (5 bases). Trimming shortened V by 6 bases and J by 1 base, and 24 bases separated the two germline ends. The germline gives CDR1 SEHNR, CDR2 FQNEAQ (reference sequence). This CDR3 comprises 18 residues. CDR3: CASRVEGWGVYSNTEAFF. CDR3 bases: TGTGCCAGCAGGGTTGAGGGGTGGGGGGTATACTCGAACACTGAAGCTTTCTTT.

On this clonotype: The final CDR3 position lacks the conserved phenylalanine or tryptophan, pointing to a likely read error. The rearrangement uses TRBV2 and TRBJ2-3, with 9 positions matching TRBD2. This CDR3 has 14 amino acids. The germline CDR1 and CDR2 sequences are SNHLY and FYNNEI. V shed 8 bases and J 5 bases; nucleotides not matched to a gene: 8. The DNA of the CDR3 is TGTGCCAGCGTCTGGCGGGAGGGGCTAGATACGCAGTATCTT. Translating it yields CASVWREGLDTQYL.

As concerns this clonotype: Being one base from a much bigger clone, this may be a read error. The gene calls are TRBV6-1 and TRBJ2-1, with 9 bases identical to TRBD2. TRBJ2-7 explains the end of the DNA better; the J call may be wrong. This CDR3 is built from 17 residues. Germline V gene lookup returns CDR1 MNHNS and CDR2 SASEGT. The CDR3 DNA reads TGTGCCAGCAGGGGAGCTAGGGTAGCGGGAGTTTACAATGAGCAGTACTTC. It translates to CASRGARVAGVYNEQYF.

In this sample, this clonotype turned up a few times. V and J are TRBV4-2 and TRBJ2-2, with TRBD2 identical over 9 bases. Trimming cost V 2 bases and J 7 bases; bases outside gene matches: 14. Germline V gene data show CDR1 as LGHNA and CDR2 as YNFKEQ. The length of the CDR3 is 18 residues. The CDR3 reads CASSQPTIAGDPDGELFF. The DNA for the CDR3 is TGTGCCAGCAGCCAACCGACTATAGCGGGAGATCCGGACGGGGAGCTGTTTTTT.

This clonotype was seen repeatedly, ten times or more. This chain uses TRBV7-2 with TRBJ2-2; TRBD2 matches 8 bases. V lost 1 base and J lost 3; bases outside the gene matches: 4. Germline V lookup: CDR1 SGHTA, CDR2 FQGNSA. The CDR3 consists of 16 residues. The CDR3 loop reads CASSLETSGYTGELFF. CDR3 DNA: TGTGCCAGCAGCTTAGAAACTAGCGGATACACCGGGGAGCTGTTTTTT.

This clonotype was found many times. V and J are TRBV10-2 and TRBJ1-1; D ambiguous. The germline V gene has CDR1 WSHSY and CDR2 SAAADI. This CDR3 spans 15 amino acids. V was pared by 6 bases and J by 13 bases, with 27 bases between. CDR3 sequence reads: CASSDGPTTLVVGFF. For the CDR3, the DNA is TGCGCCAGCAGCGACGGGCCTACCACCTTGGTTGTAGGTTTCTTT.

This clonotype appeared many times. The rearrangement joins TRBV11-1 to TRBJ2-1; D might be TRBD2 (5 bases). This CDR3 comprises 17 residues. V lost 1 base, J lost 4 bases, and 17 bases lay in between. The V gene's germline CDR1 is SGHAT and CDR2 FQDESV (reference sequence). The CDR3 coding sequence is TGTGCCAGCAGCTTAGGGACTGAGTTTTCCTCTTACAATGAGCAGTTCTTC. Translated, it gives CASSLGTEFSSYNEQFF. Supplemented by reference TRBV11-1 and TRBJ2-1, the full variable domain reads EAEVAQSPRYKITEKSQAVAFWCDPISGHATLYWYRQILGQGPELLVQFQDESVVDDSQLPKDRFSAERLKGVDSTLKIQPAELGDSAMYLCASSLGTEFSSYNEQFFGPGTRLTVL.

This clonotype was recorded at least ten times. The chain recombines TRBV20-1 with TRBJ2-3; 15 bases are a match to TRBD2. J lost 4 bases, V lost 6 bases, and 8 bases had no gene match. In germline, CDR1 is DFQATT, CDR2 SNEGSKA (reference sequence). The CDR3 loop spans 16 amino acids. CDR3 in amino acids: CSALPGLAGGADTQYF. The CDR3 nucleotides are TGCAGTGCCTTACCGGGACTAGCGGGAGGCGCAGATACGCAGTATTTT.

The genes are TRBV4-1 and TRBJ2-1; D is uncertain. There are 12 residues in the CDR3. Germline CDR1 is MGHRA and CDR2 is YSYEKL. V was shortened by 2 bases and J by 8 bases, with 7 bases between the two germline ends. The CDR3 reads CASSQSGHEQFF. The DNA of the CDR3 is TGCGCCAGCAGCCAATCCGGGCATGAGCAGTTCTTC.

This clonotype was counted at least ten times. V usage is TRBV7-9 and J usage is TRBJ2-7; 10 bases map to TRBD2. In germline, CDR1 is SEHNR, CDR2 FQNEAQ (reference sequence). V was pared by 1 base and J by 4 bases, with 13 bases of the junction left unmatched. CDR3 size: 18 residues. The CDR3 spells CASSLVGSSGSSWYEQYF. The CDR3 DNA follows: TGTGCCAGCAGCTTAGTCGGTTCTAGCGGGAGTTCTTGGTACGAGCAGTACTTC.

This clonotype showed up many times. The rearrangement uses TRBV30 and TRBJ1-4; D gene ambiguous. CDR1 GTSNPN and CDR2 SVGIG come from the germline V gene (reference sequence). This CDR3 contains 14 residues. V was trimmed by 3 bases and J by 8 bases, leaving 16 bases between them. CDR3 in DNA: TGTGCCTGGAGAACCAGATCGGGGAACGAAAAACTGTTTTTT. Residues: CAWRTRSGNEKLFF.

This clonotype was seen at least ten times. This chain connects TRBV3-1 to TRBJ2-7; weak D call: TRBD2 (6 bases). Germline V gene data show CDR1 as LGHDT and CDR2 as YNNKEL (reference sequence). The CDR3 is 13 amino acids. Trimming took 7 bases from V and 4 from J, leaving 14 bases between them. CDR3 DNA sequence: TGTGCCAGCACCCCTGGAGGGACTTACGAGCAGTACTTC. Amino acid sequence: CASTPGGTYEQYF.

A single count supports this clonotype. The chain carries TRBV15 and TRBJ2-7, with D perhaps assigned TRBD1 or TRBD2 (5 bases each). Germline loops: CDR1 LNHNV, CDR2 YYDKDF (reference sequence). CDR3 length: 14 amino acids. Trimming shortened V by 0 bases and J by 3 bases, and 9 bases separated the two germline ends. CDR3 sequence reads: CATSRDLGVYEQYF. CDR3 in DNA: TGTGCCACCAGCAGAGATTTGGGGGTCTACGAGCAGTACTTC.

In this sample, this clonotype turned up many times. The CDR3 DNA follows: TGTGCCAGCAGCTCCTCCTCCCTACAGGGGGCGAAGTACGAGCAGTACTTC. Its translation is CASSSSSLQGAKYEQYF. The chain employs TRBV11-2 and TRBJ2-7; 9 bases line up with TRBD1. Germline V gene data show CDR1 as SGHAT and CDR2 as FQNNGV. V was clipped by 4 bases and J by 4 bases; unmatched bases: 14. CDR3 length: 17 residues. The full variable domain, its missing parts supplied by reference TRBV11-2 and TRBJ2-7, is EAGVAQSPRYKIIEKRQSVAFWCNPISGHATLYWYQQILGQGPKLLIQFQNNGVVDDSQLPKDRFSAERLKGVDSTLKIQPAKLEDSAVYLCASSSSSLQGAKYEQYFGPGTRLTVT.

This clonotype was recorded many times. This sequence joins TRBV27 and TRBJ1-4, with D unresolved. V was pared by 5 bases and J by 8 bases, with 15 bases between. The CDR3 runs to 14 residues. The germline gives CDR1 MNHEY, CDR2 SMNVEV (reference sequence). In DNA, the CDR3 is TGTGCCAGCAGTGTCACCCTTGGAAGGGAAAAACTGTTTTTT. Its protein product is CASSVTLGREKLFF.

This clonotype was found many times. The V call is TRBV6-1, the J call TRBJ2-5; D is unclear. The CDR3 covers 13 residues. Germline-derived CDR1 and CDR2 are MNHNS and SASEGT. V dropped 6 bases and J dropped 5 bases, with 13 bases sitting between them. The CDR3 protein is CASSRAMLETQYF. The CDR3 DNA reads TGTGCCAGCAGCCGGGCGATGTTGGAGACCCAGTACTTC.

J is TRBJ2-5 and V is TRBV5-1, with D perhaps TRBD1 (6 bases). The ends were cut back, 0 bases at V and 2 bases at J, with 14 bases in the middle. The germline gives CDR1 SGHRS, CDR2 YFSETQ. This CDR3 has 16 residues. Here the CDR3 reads CASSLGPGATQETQYF. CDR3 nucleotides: TGCGCCAGCAGCTTGGGGCCAGGGGCGACACAAGAGACCCAGTACTTC.

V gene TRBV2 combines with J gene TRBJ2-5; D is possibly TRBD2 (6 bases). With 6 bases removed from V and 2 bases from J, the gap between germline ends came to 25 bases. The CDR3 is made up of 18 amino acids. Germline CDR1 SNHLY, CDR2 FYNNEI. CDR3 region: CASSQDTGLAEGQETQYF. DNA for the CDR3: TGTGCCAGCAGCCAAGATACGGGGTTAGCGGAGGGGCAAGAGACCCAGTACTTC.

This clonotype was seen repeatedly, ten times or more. CDR3 nucleotide sequence: TGTGCCAGCAATACAGGGGACACCGGGGAGCTGTTTTTT. Translated, it gives CASNTGDTGELFF. The chain has TRBV27 and TRBJ2-2; 7 bases map to TRBD1. V lost 7 bases to trimming and J lost 3 bases; unmatched junction nucleotides: 2. Germline V CDR1 and CDR2: MNHEY, SMNVEV (reference sequence). The CDR3 has 13 residues.

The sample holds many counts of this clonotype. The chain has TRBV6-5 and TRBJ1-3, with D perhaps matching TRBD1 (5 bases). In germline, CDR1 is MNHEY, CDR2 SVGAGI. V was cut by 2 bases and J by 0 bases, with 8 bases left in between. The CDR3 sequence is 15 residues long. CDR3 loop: CASSYGTLSGNTIYF. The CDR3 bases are TGTGCCAGCAGTTACGGGACCCTCTCTGGAAACACCATATATTTT.